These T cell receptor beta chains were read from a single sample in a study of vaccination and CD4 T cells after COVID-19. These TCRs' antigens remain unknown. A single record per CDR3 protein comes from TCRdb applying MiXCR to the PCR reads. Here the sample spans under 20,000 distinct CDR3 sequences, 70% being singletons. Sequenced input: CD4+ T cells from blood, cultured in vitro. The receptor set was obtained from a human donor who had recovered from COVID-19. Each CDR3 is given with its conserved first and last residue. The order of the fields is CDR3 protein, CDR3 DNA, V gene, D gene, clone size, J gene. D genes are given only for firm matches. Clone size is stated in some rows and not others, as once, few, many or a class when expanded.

CDR3 protein: CATSEGLAGEGTYNEQFF
CDR3 DNA: TGTGCCACCTCGGAGGGACTAGCGGGAGAAGGGACCTACAATGAGCAGTTCTTC
V gene: TRBV24-1
D gene: TRBD2
clone size: -
J gene: TRBJ2-1

CDR3 protein: CASSPRAGPYNEQFF
CDR3 DNA: TGTGCCAGCAGTCCAAGGGCGGGGCCCTACAATGAGCAGTTCTTC
V gene: TRBV12-3/TRBV12-4
D gene: -
clone size: -
J gene: TRBJ2-1

CDR3 protein: CASTTSGERTDTQYF
CDR3 DNA: TGTGCCAGCACTACTAGCGGGGAACGCACAGATACGCAGTATTTT
V gene: TRBV6-2/TRBV6-3
D gene: TRBD2
clone size: -
J gene: TRBJ2-3

CDR3 protein: CASSLEASGSGTGELFF
CDR3 DNA: TGTGCCAGCAGCTTAGAGGCTAGCGGGAGTGGGACCGGGGAGCTGTTTTTT
V gene: TRBV7-2
D gene: TRBD2
clone size: -
J gene: TRBJ2-2

CDR3 protein: CSAPRGTVEAFF
CDR3 DNA: TGCAGTGCTCCCCGGGGGACAGTTGAAGCTTTCTTT
V gene: TRBV20-1
D gene: TRBD1
clone size: -
J gene: TRBJ1-1

CDR3 protein: CSATRRTDTQYF
CDR3 DNA: TGCAGTGCTACCCGGAGAACAGATACGCAGTATTTT
V gene: TRBV20-1
D gene: -
clone size: -
J gene: TRBJ2-3

CDR3 protein: CAIRNNGGTEAFF
CDR3 DNA: TGTGCCATCAGGAATAACGGGGGCACTGAAGCTTTCTTT
V gene: TRBV10-3
D gene: -
clone size: -
J gene: TRBJ1-1

CDR3 protein: CASSFRVTEGNQPQHF
CDR3 DNA: TGTGCCAGTAGTTTCCGGGTGACGGAGGGCAATCAGCCCCAGCATTTT
V gene: TRBV19
D gene: -
clone size: -
J gene: TRBJ1-5

CDR3 protein: CASSLGGADYEQYF
CDR3 DNA: TGTGCCAGCAGCTTAGGGGGGGCCGACTACGAGCAGTACTTC
V gene: TRBV7-6
D gene: -
clone size: -
J gene: TRBJ2-7

CDR3 protein: CASSVRQGEGSNQPQHF
CDR3 DNA: TGTGCCAGTAGTGTTCGACAGGGAGAGGGCAGCAATCAGCCCCAGCATTTT
V gene: TRBV19
D gene: TRBD1
clone size: -
J gene: TRBJ1-5

CDR3 protein: CASSPITGANEQFF
CDR3 DNA: TGTGCCAGCAGCCCTATCACGGGGGCAAATGAGCAGTTCTTC
V gene: TRBV7-2
D gene: -
clone size: -
J gene: TRBJ2-1

CDR3 protein: CSAPTAMYGYTF
CDR3 DNA: TGCAGTGCACCGACAGCGATGTATGGCTACACCTTC
V gene: TRBV20-1
D gene: -
clone size: once
J gene: TRBJ1-2

CDR3 protein: CASSPRTANTEAFF
CDR3 DNA: TGTGCCAGCAGTCCCCGGACAGCCAACACTGAAGCTTTCTTT
V gene: TRBV12-3/TRBV12-4
D gene: -
clone size: -
J gene: TRBJ1-1

CDR3 protein: CASSSRAQGSTYGYTF
CDR3 DNA: TGTGCCAGCAGTTCGCGAGCACAGGGGTCGACTTATGGCTACACCTTC
V gene: TRBV6-5
D gene: TRBD1
clone size: -
J gene: TRBJ1-2

CDR3 protein: CASSHSSGLAGVVGTDTQYF
CDR3 DNA: TGTGCCAGCAGCCACTCATCGGGACTAGCGGGAGTCGTCGGCACAGATACGCAGTATTTT
V gene: TRBV14
D gene: TRBD2
clone size: -
J gene: TRBJ2-3

CDR3 protein: CASSMTGGGELFF
CDR3 DNA: TGTGCCAGCAGCATGACAGGGGGCGGGGAGCTGTTTTTT
V gene: TRBV11-3
D gene: TRBD1
clone size: -
J gene: TRBJ2-2

CDR3 protein: CASTREIETGELFF
CDR3 DNA: TGTGCCAGCACGCGGGAGATCGAAACCGGGGAGCTGTTTTTT
V gene: TRBV6-2/TRBV6-3
D gene: TRBD2
clone size: -
J gene: TRBJ2-2

CDR3 protein: CASSGRLNYGYTF
CDR3 DNA: TGTGCCAGCAGTGGACGGCTCAACTATGGCTACACCTTC
V gene: TRBV6-2/TRBV6-3
D gene: -
clone size: -
J gene: TRBJ1-2

CDR3 protein: CASRHWGIGGGKNTEAFF
CDR3 DNA: TGTGCCAGCAGACATTGGGGGATTGGGGGGGGGAAGAACACTGAAGCTTTCTTT
V gene: TRBV27
D gene: -
clone size: -
J gene: TRBJ1-1

CDR3 protein: CASSPPLGRLAGGYEQYF
CDR3 DNA: TGTGCCAGCAGCCCCCCTCTGGGTAGGCTAGCGGGAGGCTACGAGCAGTACTTC
V gene: TRBV7-8
D gene: TRBD2
clone size: -
J gene: TRBJ2-7

CDR3 protein: CASSPGIIRETQYF
CDR3 DNA: TGCGCCAGCAGCCCGGGAATCATTAGGGAGACCCAGTACTTC
V gene: TRBV4-1
D gene: -
clone size: -
J gene: TRBJ2-5

CDR3 protein: CATSRDYRTGEEQYF
CDR3 DNA: TGTGCCACCAGCAGAGATTATAGGACAGGGGAAGAGCAGTACTTC
V gene: TRBV15
D gene: TRBD1
clone size: -
J gene: TRBJ2-7

CDR3 protein: CSARDRGHNTEAFF
CDR3 DNA: TGCAGCGCCCGGGACAGGGGGCATAACACTGAAGCTTTCTTT
V gene: TRBV29-1
D gene: TRBD1
clone size: -
J gene: TRBJ1-1

CDR3 protein: CASSRLAVQETQYF
CDR3 DNA: TGTGCCAGCAGTCGATTAGCGGTACAAGAGACCCAGTACTTC
V gene: TRBV6-2/TRBV6-3
D gene: -
clone size: -
J gene: TRBJ2-5

CDR3 protein: CASSIIWDSGANVLTF
CDR3 DNA: TGTGCCAGTAGTATAATCTGGGACTCTGGGGCCAACGTCCTGACTTTC
V gene: TRBV19
D gene: -
clone size: -
J gene: TRBJ2-6

CDR3 protein: CTSSYRDSPDQPQHF
CDR3 DNA: TGTACCAGCAGTTACCGGGACAGTCCGGATCAGCCCCAGCATTTT
V gene: TRBV6-2/TRBV6-3
D gene: TRBD1
clone size: once
J gene: TRBJ1-5

CDR3 protein: CSARVAGGNTGELFF
CDR3 DNA: TGCAGTGCTAGAGTAGCGGGAGGGAACACCGGGGAGCTGTTTTTT
V gene: TRBV20-1
D gene: TRBD2
clone size: -
J gene: TRBJ2-2

CDR3 protein: CASSRQVGGWAEAFF
CDR3 DNA: TGTGCCAGCAGCCGACAGGTGGGGGGATGGGCTGAAGCTTTCTTT
V gene: TRBV6-1
D gene: -
clone size: -
J gene: TRBJ1-1

CDR3 protein: CASSLKRGGDQPQHF
CDR3 DNA: TGTGCCAGCAGCTTAAAAAGGGGGGGGGATCAGCCCCAGCATTTT
V gene: TRBV7-2
D gene: -
clone size: -
J gene: TRBJ1-5

CDR3 protein: CASSVDRAREGRNEWQFF
CDR3 DNA: TGTGCCAGCAGCGTGGACAGGGCGCGGGAGGGTAGGAATGAGTGGCAGTTCTTC
V gene: TRBV21-1
D gene: -
clone size: few
J gene: TRBJ2-1

CDR3 protein: CASSPRTVYYEQYF
CDR3 DNA: TGTGCCAGCAGCCCCAGGACAGTTTACTACGAGCAGTACTTC
V gene: TRBV7-2
D gene: -
clone size: few
J gene: TRBJ2-7

CDR3 protein: CASSQKSSGTYQETQYF
CDR3 DNA: TGCGCCAGCAGCCAAAAGTCGAGCGGGACCTACCAAGAGACCCAGTACTTC
V gene: TRBV4-1
D gene: TRBD2
clone size: -
J gene: TRBJ2-5

CDR3 protein: CASRDRQDGYTF
CDR3 DNA: TGTGCCAGTAGGGACAGGCAGGACGGCTACACCTTC
V gene: TRBV19
D gene: TRBD1
clone size: -
J gene: TRBJ1-2

CDR3 protein: CASSQDRQSSREKLFF
CDR3 DNA: TGTGCCAGCAGCCAAGACCGACAGTCATCCAGGGAAAAACTGTTTTTT
V gene: TRBV7-2
D gene: -
clone size: -
J gene: TRBJ1-4

CDR3 protein: CASSNGLGNTIYF
CDR3 DNA: TGTGCCAGCAGCAACGGGCTGGGGAACACCATATATTTT
V gene: TRBV7-8
D gene: -
clone size: -
J gene: TRBJ1-3

CDR3 protein: CASSGQANYGHTF
CDR3 DNA: TGTGCCAGCAGTGGACAGGCGAACTATGGCCACACCTTC
V gene: TRBV5-4
D gene: TRBD1
clone size: -
J gene: TRBJ1-2

CDR3 protein: CAWSTGKGQPQHF
CDR3 DNA: TGTGCCTGGAGCACAGGGAAAGGGCAGCCCCAGCATTTT
V gene: TRBV30
D gene: -
clone size: -
J gene: TRBJ1-5

CDR3 protein: CASNRRSRQAYSNQPQHF
CDR3 DNA: TGTGCCAGCAACAGGAGGTCGAGACAGGCATATAGCAATCAGCCCCAGCATTTT
V gene: TRBV6-1
D gene: -
clone size: few
J gene: TRBJ1-5

CDR3 protein: CASSSPGAQWNTEAFF
CDR3 DNA: TGTGCCAGCAGCTCACCCGGTGCCCAATGGAACACTGAAGCTTTCTTT
V gene: TRBV7-9
D gene: -
clone size: -
J gene: TRBJ1-1